These 13 T cell receptor beta chains share one sample of origin, sequenced in a study of shared clonotypes between healthy human individuals. The naive CD8 population came from CD45RO-negative cells selected for CCR7, without terminally differentiated effector memory CD45RA+ cells. Clones were sequenced by immunoSEQ multiplex PCR, and TCRdb holds only the in-frame ones, with some missing. The sample shows around 2,000,000 clones, less than 95% of them seen only once. The sample comprised naive CD8+ T cells sorted from blood. These TCRs come from a man younger than 35 in good health.

This clone was picked up a small number of times. The chain is built from TRBV19 and TRBJ1-1; no clear D gene. The germline V and J ends were trimmed by 6 bases and 11 bases, with 13 bases remaining between them. This CDR3 has 11 residues. Germline CDR1 LNHDA, CDR2 SQIVND (reference sequence). CDR3 DNA sequence: TGTGCCAGTAGGAACGGGATACAGGCTTTCTTT. This gives the protein CASRNGIQAFF.

The CDR3, as DNA: TGCACCAGCAGCATTCCTCCCCAGCAGCGCACCGGGGAGCTGTTTTTT. This codes for CTSSIPPQQRTGELFF. V and J are TRBV1 and TRBJ2-2; the D call of TRBD2 is as the table states it, not checked on the DNA. TRBV1 is deemed a pseudogene. There are 16 residues in the CDR3.

The gene calls are TRBV9 and TRBJ2-7; a weak D match, TRBD2 (7 bases). In germline, CDR1 is SGDLS, CDR2 YYNGEE. The length of the CDR3 is 19 residues. Deletions cut 0 bases from V and 2 bases from J, with 24 bases between. CDR3 DNA sequence: TGTGCCAGCAGCGTAGCCCCTTCCCCGGGGGCTAGCGGAGCCTACGAGCAGTACTTC. Residues: CASSVAPSPGASGAYEQYF.

This rearrangement joins TRBV5-6 to TRBJ2-5; TRBD2 matches at 13 bases. The germline gives CDR1 SGHDT, CDR2 YYEEEE. V was clipped by 4 bases and J by 4 bases; unmatched bases: 10. The CDR3 consists of 17 residues. The DNA of the CDR3 is TGTGCCAGCAGCCACCCACTAGCGGGAGGGCTTGGAGAGACCCAGTACTTC. This encodes CASSHPLAGGLGETQYF. The full variable domain, its missing parts supplied by reference TRBV5-6 and TRBJ2-5, is DAGVTQSPTHLIKTRGQQVTLRCSPKSGHDTVSWYQQALGQGPQFIFQYYEEEERQRGNFPDRFSGHQFPNYSSELNVNALLLGDSALYLCASSHPLAGGLGETQYFGPGTRLLVL.

V and J are TRBV6-1 and TRBJ2-7; 11 positions match TRBD1. There are 14 residues in the CDR3. After removal of 10 bases from V and 6 bases from J, the junction contained 11 bases not matched to a gene. Germline V CDR1 and CDR2: MNHNS, SASEGT. The CDR3 protein is CATLEGQGDSEQYF. DNA of the CDR3: TGTGCCACCCTAGAGGGACAGGGGGATAGCGAGCAGTACTTC.

The chain uses TRBV2 and TRBJ2-7, with D perhaps matching TRBD2 (6 bases). The ends were cut back, 8 bases at V and 0 bases at J, with 14 bases in the middle. The germline CDR1 and CDR2 sequences are SNHLY and FYNNEI. CDR3 size: 14 residues. As DNA, the CDR3 is TGTGCCAGCCCCCGGGACGGGAGCTCCTACGAGCAGTACTTC. Translation gives CASPRDGSSYEQYF.

V gene TRBV6-5 combines with J gene TRBJ2-3; no definite D call. V was cut by 4 bases and J by 4 bases, with 12 bases left in between. Germline assignment: CDR1 MNHEY and CDR2 SVGAGI. The CDR3 loop spans 14 amino acids. The CDR3 loop is CASSSVSGADTQYF. CDR3 nucleotides: TGTGCCAGCAGTTCGGTATCTGGCGCAGATACGCAGTATTTT.

Notes on this clone: This sample includes further DNA sequences coding for the same CDR3. V and J are TRBV6-5 and TRBJ1-1; D is ambiguous. The V end was cut by 2 bases, the J end by 3 bases, with 7 bases between. Germline CDR1 and CDR2: MNHEY and SVGAGI. The CDR3 has 13 residues. Written as DNA, the CDR3 is TGTGCCAGCAGTTACACAAGGGACACTGAAGCTTTCTTT. Translation gives CASSYTRDTEAFF.

J is TRBJ2-1 and V is TRBV7-2; TRBD1 matches at 7 bases. CDR1 and CDR2 from the germline V gene are SGHTA and FQGNSA. The junction had 6 bases not matched to a gene; V was cut back by 5 bases and J by 2 bases. This CDR3 contains 15 residues. In nucleotides, the CDR3 is TGTGCCAGCAGCCCAGGGACAGCTGCCTACAATGAGCAGTTCTTC. It encodes CASSPGTAAYNEQFF.

This clone was seen only a few times. CDR3 residues: CAISESLRAGTEAFF. The DNA of the CDR3 is TGTGCCATCAGTGAGTCTTTACGGGCTGGAACTGAAGCTTTCTTT. The chain uses TRBV10-3 and TRBJ1-1; D unclear. V was pared by 0 bases and J by 5 bases, with 13 bases between. The CDR3 length is 15 residues. CDR1 and CDR2 (germline): ENHRY, SYGVKD.

Notes on this clone: The junction differs from germline at one of its ends, possibly a read error. The chain employs TRBV7-7 and TRBJ2-1, with 10 bases aligning to TRBD2. Germline loops: CDR1 SSHAT, CDR2 FNYEAQ (reference sequence). The CDR3 spans 15 residues. The CDR3 nucleotides read TGTGCTAGCAGCCATACAGCGGGAGGGCGCGATGAGCAGTTCTTC. Its protein is CASSHTAGGRDEQFF.

The V gene is TRBV2, the J gene TRBJ2-1; TRBD1 matches at 12 bases. Germline V gene data show CDR1 as SNHLY and CDR2 as FYNNEI. Unmatched junction bases numbered 6, after V lost 7 bases and J lost 8 bases. The CDR3 runs to 14 residues. The CDR3 DNA reads as TGTGCCAGCATTAAGGGACAGGGGGCTTATGAGCAGTTCTTC. This encodes CASIKGQGAYEQFF.

CDR3 bases: TGTGCCAGCAGCTACGACAGGGGGCGAGGGCATGGCTACACCTTC. It yields the protein CASSYDRGRGHGYTF. The chain couples TRBV7-9 to TRBJ1-2, with TRBD1 matching 10 bases. In germline, CDR1 is SEHNR, CDR2 FQNEAQ (reference sequence). CDR3 length: 15 residues. V dropped 4 bases and J dropped 6; count of bases not matched to a gene: 8.